Following are 5 T cell receptor beta chains from one sample sequenced in a study of beta chain features in type 1 diabetes (dated by TCRdb to the late 2010s). Receptor amplification or capture employed the immunoSEQ multiplex PCR assay. The entire amount of isolated RNA was reverse transcribed using the High Capacity cDNA Reverse Transcription Kit, so the sequenced TCRB transcripts were expressed ones. The table was pulled from immuneACCESS by TCRdb, which kept in-frame rearrangements only. Such tables lose some clones; where checked, under half of the loss comes from unresolved V genes, and the rest has no known cause. This sample holds around 300,000 clones; approximately 15% were observed only once. The top ten clonotypes cover about 6.6% of the sample. The sequencing sample was made of central memory CD4+ T cells from blood. The receptors were gathered from a man aged 25 to 45 in good health.

In this sample, this clone turned up a few times. CDR3: CASSWDRRRYEQYF. DNA for the CDR3: TGTGCCAGCAGTTGGGACAGGAGACGCTACGAGCAGTACTTC. V and J are TRBV5-4 and TRBJ2-7, with 8 bases aligning to TRBD1. The germline V gene has CDR1 SGHNT and CDR2 YYREEE (reference sequence). CDR3 length: 14 amino acids. Unmatched junction bases numbered 7, after V lost 5 bases and J lost 3 bases.

This clone appeared a few times. The chain couples TRBV4-3 to TRBJ1-4; D perhaps matches TRBD1 (6 bases). CDR3 size: 16 residues. Trimming stripped 2 bases from V and 6 bases from J, with 16 bases between. The germline V gene encodes CDR1 LGHNA and CDR2 YSLEER. DNA for the CDR3: TGCGCCAGCAGCCAATTTACAGGGCATCCTGATGAAAAACTGTTTTTT. Translation: CASSQFTGHPDEKLFF.

The chain couples TRBV7-2 to TRBJ2-5; 7 bases are shared with TRBD2. The J call may be incorrect, as the DNA end agrees better with TRBJ2-7. Germline CDR1 SGHTA, CDR2 FQGNSA. The CDR3 is 14 amino acids. The CDR3 sequence: CASSPAGSSYEQYF. CDR3 sequence (DNA): TGTGCCAGCAGCCCAGCGGGAAGCTCCTACGAGCAGTACTTC.

The chain is built from TRBV19 and TRBJ1-1; possible D gene TRBD1, 6 bases. This CDR3 spans 12 amino acids. The germline V gene has CDR1 LNHDA and CDR2 SQIVND (reference sequence). Trimming took 5 bases from V and 8 from J, leaving 12 bases between them. The CDR3, as DNA: TGTGCCAGTAGTTTTTACGGGACAGAAGCTTTCTTT. This encodes CASSFYGTEAFF.

Comments on this clone: One end of the junction varies from germline; a read error may be responsible. The chain is built from TRBV4-1 and TRBJ1-2; no definite D call. CDR1 and CDR2 from the germline V gene are MGHRA and YSYEKL. This CDR3 has 15 amino acids. The CDR3 loop reads CASSQESQAFPGYTF. CDR3 sequence (DNA): TGTGCCAGCAGCCAAGAGAGCCAGGCATTTCCCGGCTACACCTTC.